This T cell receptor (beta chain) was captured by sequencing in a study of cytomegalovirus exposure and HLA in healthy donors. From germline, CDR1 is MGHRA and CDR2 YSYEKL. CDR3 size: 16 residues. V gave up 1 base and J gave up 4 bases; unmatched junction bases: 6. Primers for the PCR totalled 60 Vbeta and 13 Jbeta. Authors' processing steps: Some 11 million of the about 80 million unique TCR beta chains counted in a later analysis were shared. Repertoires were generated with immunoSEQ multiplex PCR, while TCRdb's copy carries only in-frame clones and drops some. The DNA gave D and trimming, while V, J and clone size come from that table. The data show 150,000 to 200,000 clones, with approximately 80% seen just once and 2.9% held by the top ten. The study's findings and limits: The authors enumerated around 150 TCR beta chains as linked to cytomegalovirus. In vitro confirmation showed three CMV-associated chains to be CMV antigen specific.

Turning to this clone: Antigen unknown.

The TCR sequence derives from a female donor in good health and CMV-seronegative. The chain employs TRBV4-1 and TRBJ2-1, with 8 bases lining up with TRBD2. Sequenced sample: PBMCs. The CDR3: CASSQVSGGFYNEQFF. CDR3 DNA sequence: TGCGCCAGCAGCCAAGTTTCGGGAGGGTTTTACAATGAGCAGTTCTTC.